A selection of T cell receptor beta chains follows, all from one sample in a study of cytomegalovirus exposure and HLA in healthy donors. Profiling relied on immunoSEQ multiplex PCR, and the TCRdb table lists in-frame clones only, not all of them. Of over 200,000 clones in the sample, around 85% were seen once. Sequencing was carried out using PBMCs. These receptors were obtained from a human donor in good health. CDR3s include the opening cysteine and the closing phenylalanine or tryptophan. The order of the fields is J gene, clone size, V gene, D gene, CDR3 DNA, CDR3 protein. The D gene is left open where the match is weak. Size is omitted from some rows. Given values are once, few, many or a class for expanded clones.

>TRBJ2-5|NA|TRBV7-6|TRBD2
TGTGCCAGCAGCTCCGAGATGGTTTCGGGGGGGCTGGAGACCCAGTACTTC
CASSSEMVSGGLETQYF
>TRBJ2-3|NA|TRBV6-4|TRBD2
TGTGCCAGCAGTGACTCGAGCGGGGTCACAGATACGCAGTATTTT
CASSDSSGVTDTQYF
>TRBJ2-7|NA|TRBV28|TRBD1
TGTGCCAGCAGTACCGGACAGGGGTGGTACGAGCAGTACTTC
CASSTGQGWYEQYF
>TRBJ2-1|NA|TRBV29-1|TRBD2
TGCAGCGTTGAAGGGACTAGCGGGACGAATGAGCAGTTCTTC
CSVEGTSGTNEQFF
>TRBJ1-2|once|TRBV28|NA
TGTGCCAGCAGTCTAATCGGAGAGGCTTACCCTAACTATGGCTACACCTTC
CASSLIGEAYPNYGYTF
>TRBJ1-1|NA|TRBV28|TRBD1
TGTGCCAGCAGTTCGGACAGGACAGGGGGAGTTGGGGAGGTGGGCACTGAAGCTTTCTTT
CASSSDRTGGVGEVGTEAFF
>TRBJ1-5|once|TRBV27|NA
TGTGCCAGCAGTTTAGCAGGTCTCAATCAGCCCCAGCATTTT
CASSLAGLNQPQHF
>TRBJ2-1|NA|TRBV28|NA
TGTGCCAGCAGTCCCATCGGGAGTGACAATGAGCAGTTCTTC
CASSPIGSDNEQFF
>TRBJ1-5|NA|TRBV18|NA
TGTGCCAGCTCACCAACCGAGAAAAATCAGCCCCAGCATTTT
CASSPTEKNQPQHF
>TRBJ2-5|NA|TRBV7-9|TRBD2
TGTGCCAGCAGCTTAATAACAGGGACTAGCGGCCAAGAGACCCAGTACTTC
CASSLITGTSGQETQYF
>TRBJ2-7|NA|TRBV5-1|TRBD2
TGCGCCAGTTTCGAGGGGGGGACTAGCGTGTACGAGCAGTACTTC
CASFEGGTSVYEQYF
>TRBJ1-1|NA|TRBV19|TRBD1
TGTGCCAGTAGTATTGAGGGGGCCAACACTGAAGCTTTCTTT
CASSIEGANTEAFF
>TRBJ1-4|NA|TRBV18|NA
TGTGCCAGCTCACCCAGGGGTGAAAAACTGTTTTTT
CASSPRGEKLFF
>TRBJ2-7|NA|TRBV7-3|TRBD2
TGTGCCAGCAGCCCACAACTAGCGGGAGTAGGCGAGCAGTACTTC
CASSPQLAGVGEQYF
>TRBJ1-2|NA|TRBV5-1|TRBD1
TGCGCCAGCAGCCCCGGGACAGAGAATGGCTACACCTTC
CASSPGTENGYTF
>TRBJ2-7|NA|TRBV15|TRBD2
TGTGCCACCAGCAGAAACCCGGGAGCTAGCGGGAGTTACGAGCAGTACTTC
CATSRNPGASGSYEQYF
>TRBJ2-3|NA|TRBV4-3|TRBD2
TGCGCCAGCAGCCTCCATAGCGGGAGGGCCGATACGCAGTATTTT
CASSLHSGRADTQYF
>TRBJ2-3|NA|TRBV5-1|TRBD2
TGCGCCAGCAGCTTGGGCCTAGCGGGAGAGGCAGATACGCAGTATTTT
CASSLGLAGEADTQYF
>TRBJ1-2|NA|TRBV5-4|NA
TGTGCCAGCAGCCACCCGGACACCTATGGCTACACCTTC
CASSHPDTYGYTF
>TRBJ2-7|NA|TRBV6-6|NA
TGTGCCAGCAGTTCTACAGTACTCTACGAGCAGTACTTC
CASSSTVLYEQYF
>TRBJ2-2|NA|TRBV2|TRBD2
TGTGCCAGCAGAGAACTAGCGGTGTGGAATGCCGGGGAGCTGTTTTTT
CASRELAVWNAGELFF
>TRBJ2-3|NA|TRBV4-1|NA
TGCGCCAGCAGCCCCACCCCGGAGGGGACCCCGCCAGATACGCAGTATTTT
CASSPTPEGTPPDTQYF
>TRBJ2-2|NA|TRBV6-1|TRBD2
TGTGCCAGCAGTGAGGGACTAGCGGCTCCCGGGGAGCTGTTTTTT
CASSEGLAAPGELFF
>TRBJ1-2|few|TRBV29-1|NA
TGCAGCGTTGAAGGGCGGGGGCTCGGCTATGGCTACACCTTC
CSVEGRGLGYGYTF
>TRBJ2-3|NA|TRBV7-9|NA
TGTGCCAGCAGCTTCAACACAGATACGCAGTATTTT
CASSFNTDTQYF
>TRBJ1-1|NA|TRBV30|NA
TGTGCCTGGAGTGTACCCGGGGTGACTGAAGCTTTCTTT
CAWSVPGVTEAFF
>TRBJ1-1|NA|TRBV27|NA
TGTGCCAGCAGTGGACACGGTTCAGCGAAAGCTTTCTTT
CASSGHGSAKAFF
>TRBJ1-5|NA|TRBV28|TRBD1
TGTGCCAGCATACAGGGGTTCGGCAATCAGCCCCAGCATTTT
CASIQGFGNQPQHF
>TRBJ2-3|few|TRBV5-8|TRBD2
TGTGCCAGCAGCTCCAAAGCGACTAGCGGGGCGAGCACAGATACGCAGTATTTT
CASSSKATSGASTDTQYF
>TRBJ2-1|NA|TRBV5-4|NA
TGTGCCAGCAGCCCAGGGTATGAGCAGTTCTTC
CASSPGYEQFF
>TRBJ2-5|NA|TRBV7-9|TRBD1
TGTGCCAGCAGCTTGACAGGGGTAGGGGAGACCCAGTACTTC
CASSLTGVGETQYF
>TRBJ2-1|NA|TRBV21-1|NA
TGTGCCAGCAGCAAAGCGGGGGGAGGGGATCGAAGGGTTTACAATGAGCAGTTCTTC
CASSKAGGGDRRVYNEQFF
>TRBJ2-7|NA|TRBV15|TRBD1
TGTGCCACCAGCAGGGCAACCGGGACAGGGACCTACGAGCAGTACTTC
CATSRATGTGTYEQYF
>TRBJ2-1|few|TRBV7-9|TRBD2
TGTGCCAGCAGCTTACCGGGAGGGAGCTCCTACAATGAGCAGTTCTTC
CASSLPGGSSYNEQFF
>TRBJ1-2|NA|TRBV27|NA
TGTGCCAGCAGACAAAGCGCAGGGGAGCATGGCTACACCTTC
CASRQSAGEHGYTF
>TRBJ2-3|NA|TRBV12-5|NA
TGTGCTAGTGGTTTGGTGTACCAAGAAGGAGATACACAGTATTTT
CASGLVYQEGDTQYF
>TRBJ1-6|NA|TRBV5-1|NA
TGCGCCAGCAGCTTGGTGCAGGGTGAGAATTCACCCCTCCACTTT
CASSLVQGENSPLHF
>TRBJ2-7|NA|TRBV2|TRBD1
TGTGCCAGCAGGGGACAGAGTTACGAGCAGTACTTC
CASRGQSYEQYF
>TRBJ2-2|NA|TRBV19|NA
TGTGCCAGCCTACCAACCGGGGAGCTGTTTTTT
CASLPTGELFF
>TRBJ2-7|NA|TRBV5-1|NA
TGCGCCAGCAGCCCGGCGGGCGGGGCTTCCTACGAGCAGTACTTC
CASSPAGGASYEQYF
>TRBJ2-7|few|TRBV21-1|NA
TGTGCCAGCAGTACTAGCGGGACGATCTACGAGCAGTACTTC
CASSTSGTIYEQYF
>TRBJ2-1|NA|TRBV5-4|TRBD2
TGTGCCAGCAGGCAAGAGCGGGAGGCGTCCTACAATGAGCAGTTCTTC
CASRQEREASYNEQFF
>TRBJ1-2|NA|TRBV19|TRBD1
TGTGCCAGTAGTACTGACAGGGCAAGTGGATATGGCTACACCTTC
CASSTDRASGYGYTF
>TRBJ1-2|NA|TRBV14|NA
TGTGCCAGCAGCCCTTCCGGCCAGGCTCGAAGCTACACCTTC
CASSPSGQARSYTF
>TRBJ2-7|NA|TRBV19|NA
TGTGCCAGTAGTATTGGGCAGGGGGGTTACGAGCAGTACTTC
CASSIGQGGYEQYF
>TRBJ2-3|few|TRBV4-2|TRBD2
TGTGCCAGCAGCCAAGTGGGACTAGCGGGAGGGTCAGATACGCAGTATTTT
CASSQVGLAGGSDTQYF
>TRBJ2-7|NA|TRBV7-9|NA
TGTGCCAGCAGCTTGGGCAGGGCCCACGAGCAGTACTTC
CASSLGRAHEQYF
>TRBJ2-7|NA|TRBV4-1|NA
TGCGCCAGCAGCCAAGGGGTGGGGCGCTACGAGCAGTACTTC
CASSQGVGRYEQYF
>TRBJ2-3|NA|TRBV10-3|TRBD1
TGTGCCATCAGTGACTGGACAGGGAGCACAGATACGCAGTATTTT
CAISDWTGSTDTQYF
>TRBJ2-3|NA|TRBV5-4|NA
TGTGCCAGCAGCTTGTCTGCAGATACGCAGTATTTT
CASSLSADTQYF
>TRBJ2-7|NA|TRBV19|TRBD2
TGTGCCAGTAGTCCGCTAGCGGGAACCTACGAGCAGTACTTC
CASSPLAGTYEQYF
>TRBJ2-1|NA|TRBV2|TRBD2
TGTGCCAGCACCCATGGACTAGCGGGGATTACCTCCTACAATGAGCAGTTCTTC
CASTHGLAGITSYNEQFF